These T cell receptor beta chains were read from a single sample in a study of blood T cell repertoires in COVID-19. Using immunoSEQ multiplex PCR, the repertoire was profiled, and TCRdb retains in-frame clones only, with some absent. The table has approximately 75,000 clones, approximately 88% seen once; the top ten hold approximately 30%. Sequenced sample: peripheral blood. The receptors were gathered from a man in his fifties with acute or convalescent COVID-19. CDR3s include the opening cysteine and the closing phenylalanine or tryptophan. The D gene is left open where the match is weak. Where a row states a size, it is once, few, many or the class of an expanded clone; other rows omit it.

CDR3 protein	CDR3 DNA	clone size	V gene	J gene	D gene
CASSWTSGGAFQETQYF	TGTGCCAGCAGCTGGACTAGCGGGGGGGCCTTCCAAGAGACCCAGTACTTC	-	TRBV7-6	TRBJ2-5	TRBD2
CASSEAAGVPETQYF	TGTGCCAGCAGTGAAGCAGCGGGGGTGCCAGAGACCCAGTACTTC	-	TRBV6-1	TRBJ2-5	TRBD2
CASSYSRTLMNTEAFF	TGTGCCAGCAGTTACTCCAGGACATTAATGAACACTGAAGCTTTCTTT	-	TRBV6-5	TRBJ1-1	-
CASRDRGYEQYF	TGTGCCAGCCGGGACAGGGGCTACGAGCAGTACTTC	once	TRBV6-5	TRBJ2-7	TRBD1
CASSIHGRGMIMETQYF	TGTGCCAGTAGTATACATGGCAGGGGGATGATTATGGAGACCCAGTACTTC	-	TRBV19	TRBJ2-5	TRBD1
CASSFGQGAGELFF	TGTGCCAGCAGCTTCGGACAGGGGGCCGGGGAGCTGTTTTTT	-	TRBV5-6	TRBJ2-2	TRBD1
CASSLEGPPRDIQYF	TGTGCCAGCAGCTTAGAGGGCCCCCCGAGGGACATTCAGTACTTC	-	TRBV7-9	TRBJ2-4	-
CASSRNPTGGWDTEAFF	TGTGCCAGCAGCCGCAATCCTACAGGGGGCTGGGACACTGAAGCTTTCTTT	once	TRBV3-1/TRBV3-2	TRBJ1-1	TRBD1
CASSQAAGGQLYNEQFF	TGCGCCAGCAGCCAAGCGGCGGGGGGGCAACTATACAATGAGCAGTTCTTC	-	TRBV4-1	TRBJ2-1	TRBD2
CASSTGKNTEAFF	TGTGCCAGCAGCACAGGGAAGAACACTGAAGCTTTCTTT	-	TRBV6-5	TRBJ1-1	-
CASSTQPSTGAYGYTF	TGCGCCAGCAGCACGCAACCGTCGACAGGGGCCTATGGCTACACCTTC	-	TRBV5-1	TRBJ1-2	TRBD1
CASSLYPGQGSGNTIYF	TGTGCCAGCAGTCTATACCCGGGACAGGGATCCGGAAACACCATATATTTT	-	TRBV27	TRBJ1-3	TRBD1
CASSLDGGNEKLFF	TGTGCCAGCAGCTTGGATGGGGGGAATGAAAAACTGTTTTTT	-	TRBV5-5	TRBJ1-4	-
CASSLSSGNEQFF	TGTGCCAGCAGCTTGAGCTCGGGAAATGAGCAGTTCTTC	-	TRBV7-6	TRBJ2-1	-
CASSYLRMASGYNEQFF	TGTGCCAGCAGTTACCTCAGAATGGCTAGCGGTTACAATGAGCAGTTCTTC	-	TRBV6-2/TRBV6-3	TRBJ2-1	TRBD2
CASSSTREKLFF	TGTGCCAGTAGTTCGACCAGGGAAAAACTGTTTTTT	-	TRBV19	TRBJ1-4	-
CASGFGGGDNNEQFF	TGTGCCAGCGGCTTCGGGGGGGGAGACAACAATGAGCAGTTCTTC	-	TRBV11-2	TRBJ2-1	TRBD2
CASGLVVRDTQYF	TGTGCTAGTGGTTTGGTTGTCAGGGATACGCAGTATTTT	-	TRBV12-5	TRBJ2-3	-
CASSPHGGLNKGYTF	TGTGCCAGCAGTCCTCACGGGGGGTTAAACAAGGGCTACACCTTC	-	TRBV6-5	TRBJ1-2	-
CASSRTGANTGELFF	TGTGCCAGCAGCCGGACAGGGGCGAACACCGGGGAGCTGTTTTTT	-	TRBV9	TRBJ2-2	TRBD1
CASSEMAGNTIYF	TGTGCCAGCAGCGAGATGGCTGGAAACACCATATATTTT	-	TRBV12-3/TRBV12-4	TRBJ1-3	-
CATWTVMNTEAFF	TGTGCCACGTGGACAGTCATGAACACTGAAGCTTTCTTT	-	TRBV19	TRBJ1-1	-
CAWSSGDSPNTEAFF	TGTGCCTGGAGCTCCGGCGACAGTCCCAACACTGAAGCTTTCTTT	-	TRBV30	TRBJ1-1	-
CASSYSPRVAPGELFF	TGTGCCAGCAGTTATTCTCCCAGGGTGGCCCCCGGGGAGCTGTTTTTT	-	TRBV6-5	TRBJ2-2	-
CASSPSRGWYQPQHF	TGTGCCAGTAGTCCCAGCAGGGGATGGTACCAGCCCCAGCATTTT	-	TRBV19	TRBJ1-5	-
CASSPSVVYGYTF	TGTGCCAGCAGCCCCTCGGTGGTCTATGGCTACACCTTC	-	TRBV7-8	TRBJ1-2	-
CASSQPGQGPYGYTF	TGTGCCAGCAGCCAACCGGGACAGGGTCCCTATGGCTACACCTTC	-	TRBV3-1/TRBV3-2	TRBJ1-2	TRBD1
CASSPPANPTQETQYF	TGTGCCAGCAGCCCGCCCGCGAACCCAACCCAAGAGACCCAGTACTTC	-	TRBV3-1/TRBV3-2	TRBJ2-5	-
CASSKAADSNQPQHF	TGTGCCAGTAGTAAAGCGGCAGATAGCAATCAGCCCCAGCATTTT	-	TRBV19	TRBJ1-5	-
CAWRQGTSGNTIYF	TGTGCCTGGCGACAGGGAACCTCTGGAAACACCATATATTTT	-	TRBV30	TRBJ1-3	TRBD1
CSVERADRPPGEQYF	TGCAGCGTTGAAAGGGCGGACAGACCGCCCGGAGAGCAGTACTTC	-	TRBV29-1	TRBJ2-7	-
CASSPVDRVVDRTDTQYF	TGTGCCAGCTCACCAGTGGACAGGGTTGTGGACCGCACAGATACGCAGTATTTT	-	TRBV18	TRBJ2-3	TRBD1
CASSLDLGTGAYEQYF	TGTGCCAGCAGCTTAGACCTCGGGACAGGCGCTTACGAGCAGTACTTC	-	TRBV11-2	TRBJ2-7	TRBD1
CASEEGRNSPLHF	TGTGCCTCTGAGGAAGGGAGGAATTCACCCCTCCACTTT	-	TRBV30	TRBJ1-6	-
CATSRGGRQGALRSYNEQFF	TGTGCCACCAGCAGAGGGGGTAGACAGGGGGCGCTGAGGTCCTACAATGAGCAGTTCTTC	-	TRBV15	TRBJ2-1	TRBD1
CAIRDSDRLKRGEQYF	TGTGCCATCAGAGACTCGGACAGGTTAAAACGGGGCGAGCAGTACTTC	-	TRBV10-3	TRBJ2-7	TRBD1
CASSAHEEQYF	TGTGCCAGCAGTGCACATGAAGAGCAGTACTTC	-	TRBV25-1	TRBJ2-7	-